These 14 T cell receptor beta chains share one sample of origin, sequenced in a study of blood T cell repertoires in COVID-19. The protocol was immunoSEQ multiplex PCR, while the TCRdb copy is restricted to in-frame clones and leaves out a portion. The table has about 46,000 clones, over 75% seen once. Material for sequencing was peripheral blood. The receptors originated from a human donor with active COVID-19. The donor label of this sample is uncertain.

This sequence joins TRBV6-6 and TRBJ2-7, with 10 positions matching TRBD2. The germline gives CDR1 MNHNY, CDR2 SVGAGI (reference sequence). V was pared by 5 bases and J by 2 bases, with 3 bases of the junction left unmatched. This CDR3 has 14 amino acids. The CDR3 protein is CASSRTSGPYEQYF. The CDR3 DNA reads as TGTGCCAGCAGTCGGACTAGCGGTCCCTACGAGCAGTACTTC.

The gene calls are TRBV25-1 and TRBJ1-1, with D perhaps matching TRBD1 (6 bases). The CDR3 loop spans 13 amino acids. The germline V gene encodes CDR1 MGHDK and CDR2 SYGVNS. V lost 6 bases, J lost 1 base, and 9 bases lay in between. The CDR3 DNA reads TGTGCCAGCAGACAACAGGGGAACACTGAAGCTTTCTTT. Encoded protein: CASRQQGNTEAFF.

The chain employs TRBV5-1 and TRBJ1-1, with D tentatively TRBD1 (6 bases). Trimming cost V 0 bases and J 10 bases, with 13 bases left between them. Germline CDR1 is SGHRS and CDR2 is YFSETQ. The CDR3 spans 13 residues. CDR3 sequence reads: CASSLAGGGGAFF. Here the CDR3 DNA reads TGCGCCAGCAGCTTGGCCGGGGGAGGGGGAGCTTTCTTT.

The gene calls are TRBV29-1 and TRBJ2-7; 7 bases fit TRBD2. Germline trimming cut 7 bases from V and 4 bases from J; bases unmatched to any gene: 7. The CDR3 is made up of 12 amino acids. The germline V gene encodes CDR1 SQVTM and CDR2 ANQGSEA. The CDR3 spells CSASGHRYEQYF. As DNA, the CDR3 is TGCAGCGCTAGCGGACATAGGTACGAGCAGTACTTC.

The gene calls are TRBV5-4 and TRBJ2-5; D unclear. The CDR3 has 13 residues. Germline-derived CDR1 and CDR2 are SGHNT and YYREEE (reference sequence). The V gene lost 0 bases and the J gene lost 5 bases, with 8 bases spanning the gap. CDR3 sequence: CASSLELPETQYF. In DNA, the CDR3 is TGTGCCAGCAGCTTGGAACTTCCTGAGACCCAGTACTTC. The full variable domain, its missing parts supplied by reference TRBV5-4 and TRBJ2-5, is ETGVTQSPTHLIKTRGQQVTLRCSSQSGHNTVSWYQQALGQGPQFIFQYYREEENGRGNFPPRFSGLQFPNYSSELNVNALELDDSALYLCASSLELPETQYFGPGTRLLVL.

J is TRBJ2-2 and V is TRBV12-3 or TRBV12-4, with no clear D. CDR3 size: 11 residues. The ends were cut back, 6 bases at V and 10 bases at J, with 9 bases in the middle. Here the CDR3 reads CASSLDQELFF. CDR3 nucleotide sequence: TGTGCCAGCAGCCTAGATCAGGAGCTGTTTTTT.

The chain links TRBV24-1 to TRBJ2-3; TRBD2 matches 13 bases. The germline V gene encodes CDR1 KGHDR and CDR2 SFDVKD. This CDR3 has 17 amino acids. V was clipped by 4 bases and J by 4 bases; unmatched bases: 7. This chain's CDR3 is CATSDPGTSGKSDTQYF. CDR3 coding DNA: TGTGCCACCAGTGACCCAGGGACTAGCGGGAAATCAGATACGCAGTATTTT.

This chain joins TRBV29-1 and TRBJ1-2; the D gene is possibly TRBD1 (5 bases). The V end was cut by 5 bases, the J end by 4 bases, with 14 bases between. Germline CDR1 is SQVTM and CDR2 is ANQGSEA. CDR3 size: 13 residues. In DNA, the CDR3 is TGCAGCGTTAGAGTCGACAGCCCCTATGGCTACACCTTC. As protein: CSVRVDSPYGYTF.

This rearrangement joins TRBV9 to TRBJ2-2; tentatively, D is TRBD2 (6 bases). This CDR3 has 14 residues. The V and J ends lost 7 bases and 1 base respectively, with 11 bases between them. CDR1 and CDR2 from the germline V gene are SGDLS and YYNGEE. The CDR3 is CASLPGLNTGELFF. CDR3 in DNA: TGTGCCAGCCTCCCGGGACTGAACACCGGGGAGCTGTTTTTT.

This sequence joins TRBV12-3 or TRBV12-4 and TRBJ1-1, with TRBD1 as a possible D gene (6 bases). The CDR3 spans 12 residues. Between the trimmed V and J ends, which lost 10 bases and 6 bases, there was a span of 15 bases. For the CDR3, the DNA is TGTGCCACCACAGACAGGTTCTCTGAAGCTTTCTTT. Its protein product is CATTDRFSEAFF.

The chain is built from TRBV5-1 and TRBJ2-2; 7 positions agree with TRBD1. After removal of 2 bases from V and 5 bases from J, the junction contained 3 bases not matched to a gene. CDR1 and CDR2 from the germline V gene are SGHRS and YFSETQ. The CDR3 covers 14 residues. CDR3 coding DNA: TGCGCCAGCAGCTTCGTGGGACAGACCGGGGAGCTGTTTTTT. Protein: CASSFVGQTGELFF.

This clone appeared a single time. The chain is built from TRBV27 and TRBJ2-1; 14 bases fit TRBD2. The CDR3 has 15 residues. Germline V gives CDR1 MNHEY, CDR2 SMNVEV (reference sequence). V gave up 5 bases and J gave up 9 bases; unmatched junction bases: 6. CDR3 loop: CASSPGTSGGLEQFF. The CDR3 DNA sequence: TGTGCCAGCAGTCCCGGGACTAGCGGGGGCCTTGAGCAGTTCTTC.

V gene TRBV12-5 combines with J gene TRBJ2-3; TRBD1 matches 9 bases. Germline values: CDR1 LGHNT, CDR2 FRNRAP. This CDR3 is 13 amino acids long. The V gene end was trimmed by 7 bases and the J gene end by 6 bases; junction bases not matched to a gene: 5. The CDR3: CASAWTGADTQYF. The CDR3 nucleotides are TGTGCTAGTGCCTGGACAGGGGCGGATACGCAGTATTTT. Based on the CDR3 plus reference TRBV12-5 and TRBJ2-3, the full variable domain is DARVTQTPRHKVTEMGQEVTMRCQPILGHNTVFWYRQTMMQGLELLAYFRNRAPLDDSGMPKDRFSAEMPDATLATLKIQPSEPRDSAVYFCASAWTGADTQYFGPGTRLTVL.

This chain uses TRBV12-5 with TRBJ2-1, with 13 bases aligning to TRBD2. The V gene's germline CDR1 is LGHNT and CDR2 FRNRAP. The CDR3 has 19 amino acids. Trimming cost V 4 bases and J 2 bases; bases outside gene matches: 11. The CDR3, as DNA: TGTGCTAGTGGTTCGCATTATAGGGGACTAGCGGGGACCTACAATGAGCAGTTCTTC. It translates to CASGSHYRGLAGTYNEQFF.